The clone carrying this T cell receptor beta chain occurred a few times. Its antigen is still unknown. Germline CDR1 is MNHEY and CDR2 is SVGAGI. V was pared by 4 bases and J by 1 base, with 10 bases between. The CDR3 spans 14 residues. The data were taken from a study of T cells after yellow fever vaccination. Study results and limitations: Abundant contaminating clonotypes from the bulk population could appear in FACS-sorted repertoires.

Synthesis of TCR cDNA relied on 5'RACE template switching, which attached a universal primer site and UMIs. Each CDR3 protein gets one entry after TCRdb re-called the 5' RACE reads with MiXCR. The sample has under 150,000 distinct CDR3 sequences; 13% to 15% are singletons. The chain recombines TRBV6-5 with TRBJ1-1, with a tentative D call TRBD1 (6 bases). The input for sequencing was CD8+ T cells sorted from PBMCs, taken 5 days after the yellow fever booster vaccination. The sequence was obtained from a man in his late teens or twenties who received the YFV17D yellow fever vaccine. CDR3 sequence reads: CASSFRTENTEAFF. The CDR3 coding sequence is TGTGCCAGCAGTTTTAGGACAGAGAACACTGAAGCTTTCTTT.